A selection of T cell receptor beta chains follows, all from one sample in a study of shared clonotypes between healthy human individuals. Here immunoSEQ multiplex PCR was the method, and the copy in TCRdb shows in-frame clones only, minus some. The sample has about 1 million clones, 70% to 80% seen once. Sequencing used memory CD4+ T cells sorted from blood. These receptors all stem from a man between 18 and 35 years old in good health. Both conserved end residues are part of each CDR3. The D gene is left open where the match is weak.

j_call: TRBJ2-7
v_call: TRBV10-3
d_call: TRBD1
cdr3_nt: TGTGCCATCAGTGCCTCTCACGGGACAGGGGAGGCCTACGAGCAGTACTTC
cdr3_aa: CAISASHGTGEAYEQYF

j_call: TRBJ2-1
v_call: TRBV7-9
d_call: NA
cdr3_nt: TGTGCCAGCAGCTTAGTAGGGGGAGGGGAGCAGTTCTTC
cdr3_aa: CASSLVGGGEQFF

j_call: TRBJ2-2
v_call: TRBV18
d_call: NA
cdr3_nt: TGTGCCAGCTCACCTTTAGGACAGAACACCGGGGAGCTGTTTTTT
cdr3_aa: CASSPLGQNTGELFF

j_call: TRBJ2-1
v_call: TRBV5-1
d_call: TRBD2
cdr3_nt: TGCGCCAGCAGCCCTGGGACTAGCGGGGTGAATGAGCAGTTCTTC
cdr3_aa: CASSPGTSGVNEQFF

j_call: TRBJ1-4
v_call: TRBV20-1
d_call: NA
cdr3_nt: TGCAGTGCTAGTGATAATGAAAAACTGTTTTTT
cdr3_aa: CSASDNEKLFF

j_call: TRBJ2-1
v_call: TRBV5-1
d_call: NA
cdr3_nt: TGCGCCAGCAGCTTTGCGGATGAGCAGTTCTTC
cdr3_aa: CASSFADEQFF

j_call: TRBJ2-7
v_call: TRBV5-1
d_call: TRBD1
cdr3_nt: TGCGCCAGCAGCGACAGGGCAGGGTCCTACGAGCAGTACTTC
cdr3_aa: CASSDRAGSYEQYF

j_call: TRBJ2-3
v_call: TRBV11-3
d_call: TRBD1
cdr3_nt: TGTGCCAGCAGCTTAGGGGACAGGTTTGGCCCAAGCACAGATACGCAGTATTTT
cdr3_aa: CASSLGDRFGPSTDTQYF

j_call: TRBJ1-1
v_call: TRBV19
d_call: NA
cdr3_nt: TGTGCCAGTACCCTCAGCGGGGTGTGGGGCACTGAAGCTTTCTTT
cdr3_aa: CASTLSGVWGTEAFF

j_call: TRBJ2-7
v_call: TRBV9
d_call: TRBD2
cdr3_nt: TGTGCCAGCAGCTCCGAGCGGGGGCCCTACGAGCAGTACTTC
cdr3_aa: CASSSERGPYEQYF

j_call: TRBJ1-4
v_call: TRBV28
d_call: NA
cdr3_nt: TGTGCCAGCAATTCTTGGGGCGTCGGGGAAAAACTGTTTTTT
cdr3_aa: CASNSWGVGEKLFF

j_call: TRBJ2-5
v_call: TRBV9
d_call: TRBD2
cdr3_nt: TGTGCCAGCAGCCCCTCCGGGAGGGCGGAGACCCAGTACTTC
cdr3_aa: CASSPSGRAETQYF

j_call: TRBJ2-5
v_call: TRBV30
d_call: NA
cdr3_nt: TGTGCCTGGAGTCACTTAGGTGGGACCCAGTACTTC
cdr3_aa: CAWSHLGGTQYF